These 9 T cell receptor beta chains came from one sample sequenced in a study of cytomegalovirus exposure and HLA in healthy donors. It was with 60 Vbeta and 13 Jbeta primers that the PCR ran. TCRdb's copy holds only in-frame clones and misses some; the assay was immunoSEQ multiplex PCR. Here the sample spans some 120,000 clones, 8.5% to 10% being singletons. The sample was PBMCs. Every receptor here comes from a man aged 35 to 55 in good health and CMV-seronegative.

The table lists this clone with a few counts. The rearrangement joins TRBV4-1 to TRBJ1-2, with TRBD1 matching over 7 bases. CDR1 and CDR2 from the germline V gene are MGHRA and YSYEKL. This CDR3 has 14 residues. Trimming took 0 bases from V and 8 from J; bases not matched to a gene: 6. The CDR3 region is CASSQDRGGAGYTF. As DNA, the CDR3 is TGCGCCAGCAGCCAAGATAGAGGGGGCGCGGGCTACACCTTC.

This clone was observed a handful of times. This rearrangement joins TRBV15 to TRBJ2-1; D unclear. V was shortened by 1 base and J by 12 bases, with 16 bases between the two germline ends. The CDR3 loop spans 14 amino acids. Germline-derived CDR1 and CDR2 are LNHNV and YYDKDF (reference sequence). This CDR3 reads CATSRVQDSSGQFF. In DNA form, the CDR3 reads TGTGCCACCAGCAGAGTTCAGGATTCTTCAGGGCAGTTCTTC.

The chain joins TRBV14 to TRBJ2-2; D call uncertain. V was clipped by 0 bases and J by 0 bases, with 17 bases between them. Germline assignment: CDR1 SGHDN and CDR2 FVKESK. There are 19 residues in the CDR3. CDR3 protein: CASSQDTRTRATNTGELFF. CDR3 DNA: TGTGCCAGCAGCCAAGATACCCGAACGCGCGCGACGAACACCGGGGAGCTGTTTTTT. Based on the CDR3 plus reference TRBV14 and TRBJ2-2, the full variable domain is EAGVTQFPSHSVIEKGQTVTLRCDPISGHDNLYWYRRVMGKEIKFLLHFVKESKQDESGMPNNRFLAERTGGTYSTLKVQPAELEDSGVYFCASSQDTRTRATNTGELFFGEGSRLTVL.

The V and J genes are TRBV5-1 and TRBJ2-1; unclear D gene. With 4 bases removed from V and 4 bases from J, the gap between germline ends came to 9 bases. The CDR3 covers 13 residues. CDR1 SGHRS and CDR2 YFSETQ come from the germline V gene. The CDR3 reads CASSPDMYNEQFF. Here the CDR3 DNA reads TGCGCCAGCAGCCCTGACATGTACAATGAGCAGTTCTTC.

The chain uses TRBV4-1 and TRBJ2-2; no reliable D call. The germline V gene encodes CDR1 MGHRA and CDR2 YSYEKL. Trimming removed 0 bases from V and 3 bases from J, with 8 bases in between. The CDR3 has 15 residues. CDR3 DNA: TGCGCCAGCAGCCAAGATAACTCATACACCGGGGAGCTGTTTTTT. Translation: CASSQDNSYTGELFF.

Only a few counts were recorded for this clone. The gene calls are TRBV7-7 and TRBJ2-2; 7 bases agree with TRBD2. Germline V gene data show CDR1 as SSHAT and CDR2 as FNYEAQ (reference sequence). The junction had 12 bases not matched to a gene; V was cut back by 2 bases and J by 6 bases. The CDR3 length is 17 residues. CDR3 protein: CASSLLLAGGPSGELFF. The CDR3 coding sequence is TGTGCCAGCAGCTTATTGTTAGCGGGCGGCCCCTCCGGGGAGCTGTTTTTT.

J is TRBJ2-7 and V is TRBV9; a weak D match, TRBD2 (5 bases). V shed 0 bases and J shed 3 bases, with 10 bases lying between them. CDR1 and CDR2 from the germline V gene are SGDLS and YYNGEE. The CDR3 totals 14 residues. CDR3 in DNA: TGTGCCAGCAGCGTAGGGAGGCTAAGCTACGAGCAGTACTTC. It specifies CASSVGRLSYEQYF.

In this sample, this clone turned up a few times. The chain uses TRBV19 and TRBJ1-1; D ambiguous. Germline CDR1 and CDR2: LNHDA and SQIVND (reference sequence). V lost 3 bases and J 1 base, leaving 24 bases between the germline ends. This CDR3 spans 19 amino acids. In nucleotides, the CDR3 is TGTGCCAGTAGTATTATTTTGGCAGCGTACCCCCAAGAGAACACTGAAGCTTTCTTT. It translates to CASSIILAAYPQENTEAFF.

The rearrangement joins TRBV18 to TRBJ2-4; 7 bases line up with TRBD2. The J segment lost 0 bases and the V segment lost 2 bases, leaving 13 bases of the junction unmatched. Germline lookup yields CDR1 KGHSH and CDR2 LQKENI. This CDR3 contains 19 residues. CDR3 nucleotide sequence: TGTGCCAGCTCACCAACTGCTAGCGGAGCCTATCTAGCCAAAAACATTCAGTACTTC. It specifies CASSPTASGAYLAKNIQYF.